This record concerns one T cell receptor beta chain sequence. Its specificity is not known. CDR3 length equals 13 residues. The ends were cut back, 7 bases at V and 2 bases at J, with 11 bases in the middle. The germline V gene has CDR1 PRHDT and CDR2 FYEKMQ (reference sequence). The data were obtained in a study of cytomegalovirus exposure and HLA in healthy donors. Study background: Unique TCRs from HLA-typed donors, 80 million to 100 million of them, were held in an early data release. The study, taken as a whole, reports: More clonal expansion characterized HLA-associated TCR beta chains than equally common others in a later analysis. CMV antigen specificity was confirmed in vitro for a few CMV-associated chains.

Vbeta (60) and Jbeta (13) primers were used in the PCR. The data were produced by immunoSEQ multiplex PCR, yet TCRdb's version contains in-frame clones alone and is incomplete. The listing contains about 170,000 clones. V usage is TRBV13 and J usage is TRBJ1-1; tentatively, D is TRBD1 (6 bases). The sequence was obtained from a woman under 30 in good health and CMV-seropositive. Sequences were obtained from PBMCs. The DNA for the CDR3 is TGTGCCAGCACCCAGGGGTCCAACACTGAAGCTTTCTTT. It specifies CASTQGSNTEAFF.